The 7 T cell receptor beta chains given below trace back to one sample, sequenced in a study of T cells in tuberculosis (dated 2018 in TCRdb). Per the publication, the time point label means: new active TB diagnosis, blood taken before or within 7 days of starting treatment. Receptor libraries were prepared by the immunoSEQ multiplex PCR assay. TCRdb retrieved this table from immuneACCESS and kept in-frame rearrangements only. Not all clones are present; in checked studies, unresolved V genes account for under half, and no reason is known for the remainder. The sample table records roughly 34,000 clones; roughly 93% of these occur just once. More than 9.5% of the sample goes to the ten largest clones. The sample consisted of PBMCs, taken at tuberculosis diagnosis. The receptors shown here come from an adult with tuberculosis.

V gene TRBV7-9 combines with J gene TRBJ1-2; a possible D gene is TRBD1 (6 bases). CDR3 size: 13 residues. The germline V gene encodes CDR1 SEHNR and CDR2 FQNEAQ (reference sequence). Between the trimmed V and J ends, which lost 3 bases and 8 bases, there was a span of 13 bases. Here the CDR3 DNA reads TGTGCCAGCAGCTTCGTACAGGGTAACGGCTACACCTTC. This gives the protein CASSFVQGNGYTF.

This clone was picked up one time. The V call is TRBV30, the J call TRBJ2-5; the match to TRBD1 covers 9 bases. In germline, CDR1 is GTSNPN, CDR2 SVGIG (reference sequence). CDR3 length equals 15 residues. V was pared by 0 bases and J by 0 bases, with 2 bases of the junction left unmatched. The CDR3 here is CAWSVQGAYQETQYF. CDR3 nucleotide sequence: TGTGCCTGGAGTGTACAGGGGGCGTACCAAGAGACCCAGTACTTC.

The J gene is TRBJ1-4, the V gene TRBV7-3, with a weak D call TRBD1 (5 bases). V was shortened by 5 bases and J by 5 bases, with 12 bases between the two germline ends. Germline CDR1 is SGHTA and CDR2 is FQGTGA. This CDR3 region has 14 residues. The CDR3 loop reads CASSPGSGNEKLFF. DNA for the CDR3: TGTGCCAGCAGCCCCGGGTCAGGGAATGAAAAACTGTTTTTT.

The genes are TRBV5-1 and TRBJ2-3; 7 positions match TRBD2. The CDR3 sequence is 16 residues long. Germline V gene lookup returns CDR1 SGHRS and CDR2 YFSETQ. J lost 0 bases, V lost 4 bases, and 8 bases had no gene match. In nucleotides, the CDR3 is TGCGCCAGCAGCCTCCCGGGGGGTGGGAGCACAGATACGCAGTATTTT. Its translation is CASSLPGGGSTDTQYF.

This sequence joins TRBV18 and TRBJ2-3; possible D gene TRBD2, 5 bases. The CDR3 totals 16 residues. The germline gives CDR1 KGHSH, CDR2 LQKENI. Trimming took 2 bases from V and 6 from J, leaving 18 bases between them. CDR3 region: CASSPSQRAPHDTQYF. CDR3 sequence (DNA): TGTGCCAGCTCACCATCTCAGAGGGCTCCACATGATACGCAGTATTTT.

V usage is TRBV2 and J usage is TRBJ2-1, with 7 bases aligning to TRBD2. This CDR3 is built from 13 residues. The V segment lost 10 bases and the J segment 4 bases; nucleotides outside the gene matches: 7. The germline V gene has CDR1 SNHLY and CDR2 FYNNEI. The DNA of the CDR3 is TGTGCCAACGGCCGCGGGGGATACAATGAGCAGTTCTTC. This encodes CANGRGGYNEQFF.

The CDR3 DNA follows: TGTGCCAGCGGGGCCTTTGGGGCAGCCAAAAACATTCAGTACTTC. It encodes CASGAFGAAKNIQYF. The J gene is TRBJ2-4, the V gene TRBV2, with D possibly TRBD1 on 5 matching bases. The germline gives CDR1 SNHLY, CDR2 FYNNEI. This CDR3 has 15 residues. With 8 bases removed from V and 0 bases from J, the gap between germline ends came to 14 bases.